This T cell receptor beta chain was sequenced for a study of shared clonotypes between healthy human individuals. General study points: It was the non-shared clonotypes that had lower generation probabilities than clonotypes shared by all four donors.

This CDR3 is 16 amino acids long. CDR1 SEHNR and CDR2 FQNEAQ come from the germline V gene (reference sequence). V lost 3 bases and J lost 6, with 17 bases in between. An assay was performed, and its level was deep. Data came from immunoSEQ multiplex PCR; TCRdb stores just in-frame clones and leaves some out. The profile covers around 580,000 clones, with more than 95% appearing a single time and 0.3% to 0.35% taken by the ten largest. Naive CD8 cells were CD45RO-negative, positively selected for CCR7, excluding terminally differentiated effector memory CD45RA+ cells. This clone was found once. Antigen specificity is unknown.

The TCR sequence derives from a young man in good health. This chain links TRBV7-9 with TRBJ2-2; D is perhaps TRBD1 or TRBD2 (6 bases each). Specimen: naive CD8+ T cells sorted from blood. CDR3 nucleotide sequence: TGTGCCAGCAGCTTTCAGGGGACTTCACGTCCCGGGGAGCTGTTTTTT. It yields the protein CASSFQGTSRPGELFF.